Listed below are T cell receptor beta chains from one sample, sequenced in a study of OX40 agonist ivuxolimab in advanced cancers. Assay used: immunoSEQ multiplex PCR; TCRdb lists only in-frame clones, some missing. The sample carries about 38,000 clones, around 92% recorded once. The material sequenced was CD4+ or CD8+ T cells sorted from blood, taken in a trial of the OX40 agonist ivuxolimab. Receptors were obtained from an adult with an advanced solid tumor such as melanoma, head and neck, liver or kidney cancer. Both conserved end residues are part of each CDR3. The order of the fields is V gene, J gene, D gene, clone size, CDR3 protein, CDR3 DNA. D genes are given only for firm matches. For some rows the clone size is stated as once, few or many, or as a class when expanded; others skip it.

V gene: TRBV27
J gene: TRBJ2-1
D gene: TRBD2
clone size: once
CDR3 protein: CASSLMTSVDNEQFF
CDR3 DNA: TGTGCCAGCAGTTTAATGACTAGCGTAGACAATGAGCAGTTCTTC

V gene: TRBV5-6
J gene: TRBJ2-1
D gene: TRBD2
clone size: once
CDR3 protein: CASSSITSDEQFF
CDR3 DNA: TGTGCCAGCAGTTCCATCACTAGCGATGAGCAGTTCTTC

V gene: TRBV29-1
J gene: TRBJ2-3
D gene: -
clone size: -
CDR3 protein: CSGGGATSTDTQYF
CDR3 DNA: TGCAGCGGCGGAGGGGCCACTAGCACAGATACGCAGTATTTT

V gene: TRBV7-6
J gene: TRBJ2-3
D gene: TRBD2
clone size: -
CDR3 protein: CASSLGTSGRINTQYF
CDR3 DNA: TGTGCCAGCAGCTTAGGGACTAGCGGGAGGATAAATACGCAGTATTTT

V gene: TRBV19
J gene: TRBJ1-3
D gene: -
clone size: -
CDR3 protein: CASNAGRDRWLPTTGNTIYF
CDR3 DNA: TGTGCCAGTAACGCCGGCAGGGACCGTTGGCTCCCAACGACTGGAAACACCATATATTTT

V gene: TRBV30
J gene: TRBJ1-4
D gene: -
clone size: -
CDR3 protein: CASMNQATNEKLFF
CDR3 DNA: TGTGCCTCGATGAACCAGGCAACTAATGAAAAACTGTTTTTT

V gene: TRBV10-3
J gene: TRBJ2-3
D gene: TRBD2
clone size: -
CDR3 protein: CAISSGTSGTDTQYF
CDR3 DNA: TGTGCCATCAGTTCCGGGACTAGCGGGACAGATACGCAGTATTTT

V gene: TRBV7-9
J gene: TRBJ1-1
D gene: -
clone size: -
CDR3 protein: CASSLGHEAFF
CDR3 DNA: TGTGCCAGCAGCTTAGGACACGAAGCTTTCTTT

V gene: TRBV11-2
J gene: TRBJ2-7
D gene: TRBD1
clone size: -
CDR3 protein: CASSSGQGGYEQYF
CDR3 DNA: TGTGCCAGCAGCTCGGGACAGGGCGGTTACGAGCAGTACTTC

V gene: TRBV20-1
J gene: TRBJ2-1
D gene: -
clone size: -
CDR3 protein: CSARMVEQFF
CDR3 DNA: TGCAGTGCTAGAATGGTTGAGCAGTTCTTC

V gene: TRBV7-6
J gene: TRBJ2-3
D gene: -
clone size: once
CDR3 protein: CASSLALESSTDTQYF
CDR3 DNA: TGTGCCAGCAGCTTAGCGCTGGAAAGCAGCACAGATACGCAGTATTTT

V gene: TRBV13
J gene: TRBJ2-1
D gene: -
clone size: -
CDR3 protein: CASSLTREQFF
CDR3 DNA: TGTGCCAGCAGCTTAACGAGGGAGCAGTTCTTC

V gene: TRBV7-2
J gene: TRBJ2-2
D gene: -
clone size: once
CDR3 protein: CASSQKDRGELFF
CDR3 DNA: TGTGCCAGCAGCCAAAAAGATCGCGGGGAGCTGTTTTTT

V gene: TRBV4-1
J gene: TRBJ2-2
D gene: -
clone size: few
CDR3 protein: CASSLPAGGLNTGELFF
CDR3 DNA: TGCGCCAGCAGCCTCCCCGCCGGGGGACTTAACACCGGGGAGCTGTTTTTT

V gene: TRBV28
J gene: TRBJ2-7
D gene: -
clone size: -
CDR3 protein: CASSFERASSYEQYF
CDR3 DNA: TGTGCCAGCAGTTTCGAGCGGGCGAGCTCCTACGAGCAGTACTTC

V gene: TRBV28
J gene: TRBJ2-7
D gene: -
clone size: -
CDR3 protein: CASSFLGNEQYF
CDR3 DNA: TGTGCCAGCAGTTTCTTGGGAAACGAGCAGTACTTC

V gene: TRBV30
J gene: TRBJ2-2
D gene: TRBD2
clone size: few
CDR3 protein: CAWLTSGRKTGELFF
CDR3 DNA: TGTGCCTGGCTGACTAGCGGGAGGAAGACCGGGGAGCTGTTTTTT

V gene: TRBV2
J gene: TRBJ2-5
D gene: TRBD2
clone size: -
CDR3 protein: CASSGWAGLQETQYF
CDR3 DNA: TGTGCCAGCAGTGGTTGGGCGGGACTACAAGAGACCCAGTACTTC

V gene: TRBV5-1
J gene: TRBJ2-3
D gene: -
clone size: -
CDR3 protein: CASSFKGGTDTQYF
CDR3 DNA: TGCGCCAGCAGCTTTAAGGGCGGCACAGATACGCAGTATTTT

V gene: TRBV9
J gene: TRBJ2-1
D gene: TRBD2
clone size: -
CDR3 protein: CASSAGVAGVGEQFF
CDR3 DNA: TGTGCCAGCAGTGCGGGGGTAGCGGGAGTAGGTGAGCAGTTCTTC

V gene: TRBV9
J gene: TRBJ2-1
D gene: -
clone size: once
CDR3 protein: CASSTWTNYNEQFF
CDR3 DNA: TGTGCCAGCAGCACATGGACCAACTACAATGAGCAGTTCTTC

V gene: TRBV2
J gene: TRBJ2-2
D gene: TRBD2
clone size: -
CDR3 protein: CASTRGAGKNTGELFF
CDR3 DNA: TGTGCCAGCACTAGGGGAGCGGGAAAGAACACCGGGGAGCTGTTTTTT

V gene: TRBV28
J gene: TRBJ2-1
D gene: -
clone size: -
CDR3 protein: CASSNGWTYNEQFF
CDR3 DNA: TGTGCCAGCAGCAACGGCTGGACCTACAATGAGCAGTTCTTC

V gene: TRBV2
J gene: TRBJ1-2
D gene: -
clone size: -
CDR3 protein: CASSGRQSYYYGYTF
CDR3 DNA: TGTGCCAGCAGTGGAAGACAATCGTATTACTATGGCTACACCTTC

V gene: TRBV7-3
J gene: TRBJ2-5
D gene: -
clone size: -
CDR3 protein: CASSPADPPETQYF
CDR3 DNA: TGTGCCAGCAGCCCAGCGGACCCCCCGGAGACCCAGTACTTC